The present T cell receptor beta chain was sequenced within a study of cytomegalovirus exposure and HLA in healthy donors. The CDR3 sequence is 14 residues long. Germline CDR1 reads MNHNS; CDR2 reads SASEGT. Trimming took off 5 bases at V and 4 bases at J, with 15 bases between the two ends. Vbeta (60) and Jbeta (13) primers were used in the PCR. Clones were sequenced by immunoSEQ multiplex PCR, and TCRdb holds only the in-frame ones, with some missing. The table lists roughly 150,000 clones, roughly 76% of them singletons. This clone was seen only once. The source material was PBMCs. The chain carries TRBV6-1 and TRBJ2-7, with a weak D call TRBD1 (5 bases). This sequence was found in a male donor in good health and CMV-seronegative. The CDR3 is CASSPGGRVYEQYF. The CDR3 nucleotides are TGTGCCAGCAGTCCCGGCGGCAGGGTATACGAGCAGTACTTC.